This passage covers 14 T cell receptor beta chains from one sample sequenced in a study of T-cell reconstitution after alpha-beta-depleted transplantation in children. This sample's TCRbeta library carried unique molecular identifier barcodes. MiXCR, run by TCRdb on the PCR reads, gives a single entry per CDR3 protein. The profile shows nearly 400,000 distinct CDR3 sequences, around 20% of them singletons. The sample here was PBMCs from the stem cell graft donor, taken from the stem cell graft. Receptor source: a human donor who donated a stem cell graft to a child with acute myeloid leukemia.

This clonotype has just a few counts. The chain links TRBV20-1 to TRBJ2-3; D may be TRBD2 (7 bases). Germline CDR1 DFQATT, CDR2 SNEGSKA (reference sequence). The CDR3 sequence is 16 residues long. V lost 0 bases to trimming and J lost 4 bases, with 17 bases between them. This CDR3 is CSARDWAEGGADTQYF. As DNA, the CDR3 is TGCAGTGCTAGAGATTGGGCGGAGGGGGGGGCAGATACGCAGTATTTT.

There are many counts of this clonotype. CDR3 nucleotide sequence: TGCAGCGTTGAAGAATCCGGGGGCGCAGACTATGGCTACACCTTC. Residues: CSVEESGGADYGYTF. The chain combines TRBV29-1 with TRBJ1-2; D possibly corresponds to TRBD1 (6 bases). CDR1 is SQVTM and CDR2 is ANQGSEA in the germline V gene. This CDR3 is built from 15 residues. The ends were cut back, 0 bases at V and 3 bases at J, with 14 bases in the middle.

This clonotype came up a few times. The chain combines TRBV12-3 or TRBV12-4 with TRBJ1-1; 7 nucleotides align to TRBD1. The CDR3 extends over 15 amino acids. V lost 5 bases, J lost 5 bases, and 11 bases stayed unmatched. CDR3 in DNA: TGTGCCAGCAGTCCACACCACAGGGGAGGGACTGAAGCTTTCTTT. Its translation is CASSPHHRGGTEAFF.

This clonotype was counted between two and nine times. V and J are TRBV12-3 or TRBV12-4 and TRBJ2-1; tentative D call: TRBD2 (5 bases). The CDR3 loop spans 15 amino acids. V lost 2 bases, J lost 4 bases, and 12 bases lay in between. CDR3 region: CASSLYGMKYNEQFF. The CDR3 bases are TGTGCCAGCAGTTTATACGGGATGAAGTACAATGAGCAGTTCTTC.

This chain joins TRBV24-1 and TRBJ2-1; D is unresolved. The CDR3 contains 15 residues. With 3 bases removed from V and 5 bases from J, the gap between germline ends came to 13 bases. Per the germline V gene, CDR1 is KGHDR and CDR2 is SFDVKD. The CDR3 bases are TGTGCCACCAGTGATCCGGGCCGGGCCCACAATGAGCAGTTCTTC. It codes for CATSDPGRAHNEQFF.

The CDR3 is CSAADSSQSSYEQYF. In nucleotides, the CDR3 is TGCAGTGCTGCCGACTCGTCCCAAAGCTCCTACGAGCAGTACTTC. V gene TRBV20-1 combines with J gene TRBJ2-7; D is unresolved. The CDR3 covers 15 residues. Trimming stripped 5 bases from V and 0 bases from J, with 17 bases between. CDR1 DFQATT and CDR2 SNEGSKA come from the germline V gene (reference sequence).

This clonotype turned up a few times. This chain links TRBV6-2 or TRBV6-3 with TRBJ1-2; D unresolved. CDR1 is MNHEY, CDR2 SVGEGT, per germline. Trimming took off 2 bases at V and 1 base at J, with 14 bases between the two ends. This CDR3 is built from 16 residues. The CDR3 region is CASSYGQAASNYGYTF. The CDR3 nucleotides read TGTGCCAGCAGTTACGGGCAGGCCGCGAGTAACTATGGCTACACCTTC.

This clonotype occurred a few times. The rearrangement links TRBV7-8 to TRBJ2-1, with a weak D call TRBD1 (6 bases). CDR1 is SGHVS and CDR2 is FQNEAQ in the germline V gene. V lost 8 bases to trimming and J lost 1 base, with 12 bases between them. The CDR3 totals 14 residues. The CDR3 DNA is TGTGCCAGCGGAGCAGGGGATTCCTACAATGAGCAGTTCTTC. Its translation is CASGAGDSYNEQFF.

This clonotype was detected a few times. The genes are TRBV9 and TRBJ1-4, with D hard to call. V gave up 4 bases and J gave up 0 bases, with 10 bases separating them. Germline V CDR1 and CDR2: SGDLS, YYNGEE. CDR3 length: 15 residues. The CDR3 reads CASSRKPATNEKLFF. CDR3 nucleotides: TGTGCCAGCAGCAGAAAGCCCGCAACTAATGAAAAACTGTTTTTT.

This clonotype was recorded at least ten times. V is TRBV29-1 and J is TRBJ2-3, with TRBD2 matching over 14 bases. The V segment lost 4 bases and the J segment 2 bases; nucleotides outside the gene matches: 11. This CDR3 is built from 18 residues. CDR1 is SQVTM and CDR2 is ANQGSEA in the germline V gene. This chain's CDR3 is CSVVFAGLAGGITDTQYF. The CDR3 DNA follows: TGCAGCGTTGTTTTCGCTGGACTAGCGGGAGGCATCACAGATACGCAGTATTTT.

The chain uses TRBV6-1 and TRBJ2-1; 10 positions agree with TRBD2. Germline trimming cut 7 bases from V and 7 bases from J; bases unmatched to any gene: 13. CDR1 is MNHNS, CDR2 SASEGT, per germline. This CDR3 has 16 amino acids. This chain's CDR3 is CASIPGRLAGANEQFF. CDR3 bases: TGTGCCAGCATCCCCGGTCGGCTAGCGGGAGCGAATGAGCAGTTCTTC.

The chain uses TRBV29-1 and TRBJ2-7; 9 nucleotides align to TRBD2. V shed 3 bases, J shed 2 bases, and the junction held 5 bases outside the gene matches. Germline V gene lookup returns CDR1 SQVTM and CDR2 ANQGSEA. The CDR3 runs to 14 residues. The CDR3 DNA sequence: TGCAGCGTTGACTCGGGACTAGCTCCCTACGAGCAGTACTTC. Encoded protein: CSVDSGLAPYEQYF.

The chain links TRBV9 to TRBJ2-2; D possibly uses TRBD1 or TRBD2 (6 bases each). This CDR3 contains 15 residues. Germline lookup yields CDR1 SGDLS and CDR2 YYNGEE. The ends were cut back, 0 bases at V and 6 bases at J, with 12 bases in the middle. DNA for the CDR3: TGTGCCAGCAGCGTAGCTCGGGGGCGTGCCGGGGAGCTGTTTTTT. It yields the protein CASSVARGRAGELFF. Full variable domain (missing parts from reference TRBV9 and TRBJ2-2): DSGVTQTPKHLITATGQRVTLRCSPRSGDLSVYWYQQSLDQGLQFLIQYYNGEERAKGNILERFSAQQFPDLHSELNLSSLELGDSALYFCASSVARGRAGELFFGEGSRLTVL.

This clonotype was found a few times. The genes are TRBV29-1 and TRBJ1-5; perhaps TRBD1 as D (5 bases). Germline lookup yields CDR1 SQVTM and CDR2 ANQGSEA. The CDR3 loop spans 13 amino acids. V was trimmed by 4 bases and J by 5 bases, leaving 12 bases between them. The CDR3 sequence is CSVAGGVDQPQHF. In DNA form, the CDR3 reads TGCAGCGTTGCGGGGGGAGTGGATCAGCCCCAGCATTTT.